This TCR beta chain was sequenced for a study of blood T cell repertoires in COVID-19. Study information: Specimens from acute and convalescent COVID-19 originated in the United States, Italy and Spain. From T cells, B-cell-depleted T cells, or PBMCs came the material, which was cDNA or gDNA.

As regards this clone: Other DNA sequences within the sample encode an identical CDR3.

Study processing details: Estimated nucleated cell counts came from reference gene primer amplification. Repertoires were generated with immunoSEQ multiplex PCR, while TCRdb's copy carries only in-frame clones and drops some. The DNA was the basis for D and trimming; V, J and clone size are from that table. The sample yields a few hundred thousand clones, over 75% seen once. The sequence derives from a man aged 18-30 years with active or convalescent COVID-19. Specimen: peripheral blood.

As DNA, the CDR3 is TGTGCCAGCAGTTTGTCGGACAGGGGGCCCTACGAGCAGTACTTC. Its protein is CASSLSDRGPYEQYF. The gene calls are TRBV27 and TRBJ2-7; 11 bases align to TRBD1. The junction had 3 bases not matched to a gene; V was cut back by 3 bases and J by 2 bases. This CDR3 has 15 amino acids. Germline CDR1 MNHEY, CDR2 SMNVEV (reference sequence).